One and the same sample provided the 15 T cell receptor beta chains below, sequenced in a study of cytomegalovirus exposure and HLA in healthy donors. The PCR used 60 Vbeta and 13 Jbeta primers. Clones were sequenced by immunoSEQ multiplex PCR, and TCRdb holds only the in-frame ones, with some missing. The sample lists roughly 180,000 clones, around 81% seen once, with around 2% in the top ten. The sample consisted of PBMCs. The receptor source for this set is a woman aged 18 to 35 in good health and CMV-seropositive.

The V call is TRBV9, the J call TRBJ1-3, with unresolved D. Trimming shortened V by 0 bases and J by 0 bases, and 13 bases separated the two germline ends. The CDR3 length is 17 residues. CDR1 and CDR2 (germline): SGDLS, YYNGEE. CDR3 amino acids: CASSVGSYGRSGNTIYF. The CDR3 DNA reads TGTGCCAGCAGCGTAGGCTCGTATGGGCGCTCTGGAAACACCATATATTTT.

The genes are TRBV11-2 and TRBJ2-2, with D hard to call. Germline V gene lookup returns CDR1 SGHAT and CDR2 FQNNGV. CDR3 length equals 13 residues. V was cut by 3 bases and J by 1 base, with 3 bases left in between. CDR3 in amino acids: CASSFRNTGELFF. CDR3 coding DNA: TGTGCCAGCAGCTTTCGGAACACCGGGGAGCTGTTTTTT.

The rearrangement joins TRBV5-5 to TRBJ2-7; D call uncertain. Germline V gene data show CDR1 as SGHKS and CDR2 as YYEKEE (reference sequence). The V gene lost 5 bases and the J gene lost 3 bases, with 18 bases spanning the gap. This CDR3 has 15 residues. CDR3 region: CASSSEAAVVYEQYV. CDR3 nucleotide sequence: TGTGCCAGCAGTTCTGAGGCGGCCGTGGTCTACGAGCAGTACGTC.

The V gene is TRBV2, the J gene TRBJ2-3; TRBD2 matches at 7 bases. Per the germline V gene, CDR1 is SNHLY and CDR2 is FYNNEI. CDR3 length: 14 residues. Trimming at V came to 4 bases and at J to 2 bases, leaving 3 bases not matched to a gene. The CDR3 reads CASSGAGVTDTQYF. CDR3 DNA: TGTGCCAGCAGTGGCGCGGGGGTCACAGATACGCAGTATTTT. Supplemented by reference TRBV2 and TRBJ2-3, the full variable domain reads EPEVTQTPSHQVTQMGQEVILRCVPISNHLYFYWYRQILGQKVEFLVSFYNNEISEKSEIFDDQFSVERPDGSNFTLKIRSTKLEDSAMYFCASSGAGVTDTQYFGPGTRLTVL.

This chain uses TRBV6-5 with TRBJ2-3; D is possibly TRBD2 (6 bases). The V end lost 6 bases, the J end lost 5 bases, and 12 bases lay between the germline ends. Germline values: CDR1 MNHEY, CDR2 SVGAGI. The CDR3 sequence is 13 residues long. DNA for the CDR3: TGTGCCAGCAGCTCTATGGGGGGAGATACGCAGTATTTT. This translates into CASSSMGGDTQYF.

J is TRBJ1-2 and V is TRBV2, with D tentatively TRBD1 (5 bases). V lost 7 bases and J lost 4, with 10 bases in between. Germline CDR1 SNHLY, CDR2 FYNNEI. The CDR3 covers 12 residues. The CDR3 region has the DNA TGTGCCAGCACCCAGGGTAGCTATGGCTACACCTTC. Encoded protein: CASTQGSYGYTF.

This clone appeared a few times. This chain links TRBV4-1 with TRBJ2-7, with a weak D call TRBD1 (5 bases). In germline, CDR1 is MGHRA, CDR2 YSYEKL. V was pared by 1 base and J by 2 bases, with 15 bases between. The length of the CDR3 is 16 residues. The DNA for the CDR3 is TGCGCCAGCAGCCAAGGGTGGGGCTTGGCAACCTACGAGCAGTACTTC. Translating it yields CASSQGWGLATYEQYF.

CDR3 sequence reads: CASSSRGSPGEQFF. The CDR3 DNA reads as TGTGCCAGCAGCTCTCGGGGGTCCCCGGGTGAGCAGTTCTTC. The gene calls are TRBV7-3 and TRBJ2-1, with TRBD2 as a possible D gene (6 bases). CDR1 SGHTA and CDR2 FQGTGA come from the germline V gene. Trimming took 4 bases from V and 9 from J, leaving 16 bases between them. This CDR3 comprises 14 residues.

The J gene is TRBJ1-2, the V gene TRBV14; no firm D call. The germline V gene encodes CDR1 SGHDN and CDR2 FVKESK. This CDR3 spans 15 amino acids. V was pared by 2 bases and J by 4 bases, with 14 bases between. CDR3 amino acids: CASSQLGQLSYGYTF. The DNA of the CDR3 is TGTGCCAGCAGCCAATTGGGCCAGCTTTCCTATGGCTACACCTTC.

The chain has TRBV28 and TRBJ1-2; D may be TRBD1 (5 bases). Germline CDR1 is MDHEN and CDR2 is SYDVKM. V dropped 6 bases and J dropped 0 bases, with 14 bases sitting between them. The CDR3 consists of 15 residues. The CDR3 reads CASRVGVFANYGYTF. CDR3 in DNA: TGTGCCAGCAGGGTAGGGGTATTTGCTAACTATGGCTACACCTTC.

This chain uses TRBV7-6 with TRBJ1-2; D is possibly TRBD1 (6 bases). From germline, CDR1 is SGHVS and CDR2 FNYEAQ. The CDR3 is 13 residues long. The germline V and J ends were trimmed by 3 bases and 8 bases, with 13 bases remaining between them. The chain's CDR3 is CASSFNRDGGYTF. The CDR3 DNA sequence: TGTGCCAGCAGCTTCAACAGGGATGGAGGCTACACCTTC.

The J gene is TRBJ1-5, the V gene TRBV28; no clear D gene. Germline V gene data show CDR1 as MDHEN and CDR2 as SYDVKM. Trimming stripped 3 bases from V and 2 bases from J, with 8 bases between. The CDR3 sequence is 14 residues long. CDR3: CASSFPQGNQPQHF. The CDR3, as DNA: TGTGCCAGCAGTTTCCCCCAGGGCAATCAGCCCCAGCATTTT.

The V gene is TRBV29-1, the J gene TRBJ1-2, with 10 bases that match TRBD1. Germline V gene data show CDR1 as SQVTM and CDR2 as ANQGSEA. This CDR3 spans 14 amino acids. CDR3: CITEPGQGSYGYTF. The CDR3 DNA follows: TGCATAACGGAACCGGGACAGGGGTCGTATGGCTACACCTTC.

This clone is a singleton in its sample. J is TRBJ2-1 and V is TRBV7-9; 8 nucleotides match TRBD2. The CDR3 is 15 amino acids. Trimming at V came to 2 bases and at J to 6 bases, leaving 6 bases not matched to a gene. Germline V gene lookup returns CDR1 SEHNR and CDR2 FQNEAQ (reference sequence). The CDR3 sequence is CASSLSRGGFNEQFF. The CDR3 region has the DNA TGTGCCAGCAGCTTATCACGGGGGGGCTTCAATGAGCAGTTCTTC.

V and J are TRBV6-1 and TRBJ2-6, with D perhaps TRBD2 (5 bases). The CDR3 extends over 15 amino acids. V was clipped by 5 bases and J by 4 bases, with 12 bases between them. CDR1 MNHNS and CDR2 SASEGT come from the germline V gene. CDR3 bases: TGTGCCAGCAGTCCCTTTGGGAGAGGGGCCAACGTCCTGACTTTC. Translating gives CASSPFGRGANVLTF.